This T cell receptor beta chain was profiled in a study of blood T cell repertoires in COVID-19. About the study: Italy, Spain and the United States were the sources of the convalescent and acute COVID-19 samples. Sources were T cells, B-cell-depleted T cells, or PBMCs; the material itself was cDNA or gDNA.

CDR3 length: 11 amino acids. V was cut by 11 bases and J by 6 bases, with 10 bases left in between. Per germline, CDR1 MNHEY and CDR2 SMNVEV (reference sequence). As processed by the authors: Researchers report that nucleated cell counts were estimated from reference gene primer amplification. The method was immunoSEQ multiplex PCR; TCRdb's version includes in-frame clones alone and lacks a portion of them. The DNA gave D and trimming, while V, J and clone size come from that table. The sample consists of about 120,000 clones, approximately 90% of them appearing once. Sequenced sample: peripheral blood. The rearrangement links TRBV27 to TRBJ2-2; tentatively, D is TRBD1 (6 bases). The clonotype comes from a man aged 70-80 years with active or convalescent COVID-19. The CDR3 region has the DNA TGTGCCTCTCGGACAGCCGGGGAGCTGTTTTTT. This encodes CASRTAGELFF.